A selection of T cell receptor beta chains follows, all from one sample in a study of read filtering for tumor transcriptome and immune sequencing. MiXCR, applied by TCRdb to the reads, yields one record per CDR3 protein. Of approximately 150,000 distinct CDR3 sequences in the sample, about 13% were seen once. The sequenced sample consisted of a population of CD138-negative cells sorted from bone marrow. The receptors shown here come from a donor at least 40 years old with multiple myeloma. Both conserved end residues are part of each CDR3. D genes are given only for firm matches. Size is omitted from some rows. Given values are once, few, many or a class for expanded clones.

J gene	V gene	D gene	CDR3 length	clone size	CDR3 protein	CDR3 DNA
TRBJ2-5	TRBV9	-	14	-	CASSAGILTETQYF	TGTGCCAGCAGCGCAGGGATTCTTACAGAGACCCAGTACTTC
TRBJ2-7	TRBV6-2/TRBV6-3	TRBD1	16	-	CASSRTGTEWTYKQYF	TGTGCCAGCAGTAGAACCGGGACAGAGTGGACCTACAAGCAGTACTTC
TRBJ2-3	TRBV7-2	-	15	few	CASSRRPGTLDTQYF	TGTGCCAGCAGCCGCCGCCCCGGGACATTAGATACGCAGTATTTT
TRBJ2-3	TRBV23-1	-	14	few	CASSQERQANTQYF	TGCGCCAGCAGTCAAGAGCGGCAGGCGAATACGCAGTATTTT
TRBJ2-3	TRBV20-1	TRBD1	15	few	CSVRAGTGGRDTQYF	TGCAGTGTCCGGGCCGGGACAGGGGGCAGAGATACGCAGTATTTT
TRBJ2-1	TRBV4-3	-	13	many	CASSQDRPNEQFF	TGTGCCAGCAGCCAAGATAGGCCGAATGAGCAGTTCTTC
TRBJ1-1	TRBV6-6	-	14	many	CASSWAASNTEAFF	TGTGCCAGCAGTTGGGCGGCCTCGAACACTGAAGCTTTCTTT
TRBJ2-7	TRBV5-1	-	15	many	CASSFSGTSSYEQYF	TGCGCCAGCAGCTTTTCCGGGACCAGTTCCTACGAGCAGTACTTC
TRBJ2-1	TRBV3-1	-	16	-	CASSQDLLGSYNEQFF	TGTGCCAGCAGCCAAGATCTATTGGGTTCCTACAATGAGCAGTTCTTC
TRBJ2-1	TRBV4-1	-	14	many	CASSQEWERDEQFF	TGCGCCAGCAGCCAAGAGTGGGAGAGGGATGAGCAGTTCTTC
TRBJ2-2	TRBV5-1	TRBD2	14	many	CASSLLGLPGELFF	TGCGCCAGCAGCTTGCTGGGACTACCCGGGGAGCTGTTTTTT